Listed below are T cell receptor beta chains from one sample, sequenced in a study of cytomegalovirus exposure and HLA in healthy donors. TCRdb's table, derived via immunoSEQ multiplex PCR, lists solely in-frame clones and lacks some. The sample yields roughly 200,000 clones, 80% seen once. The sample consisted of PBMCs. All receptors come from a boy aged 5-17 years in good health and CMV-seronegative. Both conserved end residues are part of each CDR3. A D gene is named only where the DNA matches it firmly. Clone size is stated in some rows and not others, as once, few, many or a class when expanded.

J gene,V gene,clone size,D gene,CDR3 DNA,CDR3 protein
TRBJ2-7,TRBV7-2,.,TRBD2,TGTGCCAGCAGCTCTACCTTCCGGGAGGGCCGCGAGCAGTACTTC,CASSSTFREGREQYF
TRBJ1-1,TRBV7-9,.,TRBD1,TGTGCCAGCAGCTTGTGGGACAGGAACACTGAAGCTTTCTTT,CASSLWDRNTEAFF
TRBJ1-2,TRBV30,.,.,TGTGCCTGGAGCGGCCCCCAGGCAGTCAGGCACTATGGCTACACCTTC,CAWSGPQAVRHYGYTF
TRBJ2-1,TRBV29-1,.,TRBD2,TGCAGCGTTGAGGTGGGACTAGCTAACAATGAGCAGTTCTTC,CSVEVGLANNEQFF
TRBJ2-7,TRBV20-1,.,.,TGCAGTGCCAAAGGCGGATACGAGCAGTACTTC,CSAKGGYEQYF
TRBJ1-1,TRBV7-2,few,TRBD1,TGTGCCAGCAGCTTCGACGGGACAGGGGACACTGAAGCTTTCTTT,CASSFDGTGDTEAFF
TRBJ1-3,TRBV12-5,.,TRBD1,TGTGCTAGTGGTTTGGACAGGGGATCGGTAAACACCATATATTTT,CASGLDRGSVNTIYF
TRBJ1-1,TRBV30,few,.,TGTGCCTGGAGTGTACTAGGAGGAGGGCGGCCTGAAGCTTTCTTT,CAWSVLGGGRPEAFF
TRBJ2-7,TRBV15,.,.,TGTGCCACCAGCAGAGGAGGAGCGGATCTCTACGAGCAGTACTTC,CATSRGGADLYEQYF
TRBJ2-1,TRBV6-5,.,TRBD1,TGTGCCAGCAGTTCGGGGACAGGGGAGTACAATGAGCAGTTCTTC,CASSSGTGEYNEQFF
TRBJ1-4,TRBV5-5,.,.,TGTGCCAGCAGCTTTCGTCTACAGGGAGACGAAAAACTGTTTTTT,CASSFRLQGDEKLFF
TRBJ1-1,TRBV5-1,.,TRBD1,TGCGCCAGCAGTTTGGACAGGGGATCCGAAGCTTTCTTT,CASSLDRGSEAFF
TRBJ2-3,TRBV4-2,.,.,TGTGCCAGCAGCCAAGATTTTACGGGTTCCACAGATACGCAGTATTTT,CASSQDFTGSTDTQYF
TRBJ1-2,TRBV29-1,.,.,TGCAGCGTTGAAGGACAGTCCTATGGCTACACCTTC,CSVEGQSYGYTF
TRBJ2-3,TRBV6-1,.,.,TGTGCCAGCAGTACTTTACAGGGTAGCACAGATACGCAGTATTTT,CASSTLQGSTDTQYF
TRBJ1-1,TRBV7-2,once,.,TGTGCCAGCAGCTTACTTCGTCGGGCTTTCTTT,CASSLLRRAFF
TRBJ2-7,TRBV29-1,.,TRBD1,TGCAGCGCCCGGACAGGGGGCATAGAGGAGCAGTACTTC,CSARTGGIEEQYF
TRBJ2-7,TRBV7-9,once,.,TGTGCCAGCAGCTTAGGGGGGGACAGACCCTACGAGCAGTACTTC,CASSLGGDRPYEQYF
TRBJ2-7,TRBV7-2,.,.,TGTGTCAGCAGCTTAGAATTCGACGAGCAGTACTTC,CVSSLEFDEQYF
TRBJ1-2,TRBV5-5,.,TRBD1,TGTGCCAGCAGCTTGACAGGGGCCATACACTATGGCTACACCTTC,CASSLTGAIHYGYTF
TRBJ1-2,TRBV10-2,.,TRBD1,TGCGCCAGCAGTCCCGGGACAGGGTATGGCTACACCTTC,CASSPGTGYGYTF
TRBJ1-2,TRBV19,.,TRBD1,TGTGCCAGTAGTAGCCGACAGGGAGCCGGCGGCTACACCTTC,CASSSRQGAGGYTF
TRBJ1-1,TRBV7-9,.,.,TGTGCCAGCAGGGACAGCAATCCGGAGGCTTTCTTT,CASRDSNPEAFF
TRBJ2-3,TRBV5-4,.,TRBD2,TGTGCCAGCAGCTTGGAGAGCGGGAGTTGGTCAGATACGCAGTATTTT,CASSLESGSWSDTQYF
TRBJ1-1,TRBV19,.,.,TGTGCCAGTAGTATGGAGGGCCTGAACACTGAAGCTTTCTTT,CASSMEGLNTEAFF
TRBJ2-2,TRBV21-1,.,.,TGTGCCAGCAGCAAAAAGGGGGGGTCCAACACCGGGGAGCTGTTTTTT,CASSKKGGSNTGELFF
TRBJ2-3,TRBV9,.,.,TGTGCCAGCAGCGCACAGGGCAGCACAGATACGCAGTATTTT,CASSAQGSTDTQYF
TRBJ1-2,TRBV7-6,.,TRBD1,TGTGCCAGCAGCTGGGGGGGACAGGGGGATGGCTACACCTTC,CASSWGGQGDGYTF
TRBJ2-1,TRBV27,.,TRBD2,TGTGCCAGCAGCCCCGGGACTAGCGGTTACAATGAGCAGTTCTTC,CASSPGTSGYNEQFF
TRBJ1-1,TRBV29-1,.,.,TGCAGCGTGAAAGGACAGAACACTGAAGCTTTCTTT,CSVKGQNTEAFF
TRBJ1-2,TRBV11-2,.,TRBD1,TGTGCCAGCAGCCCAGGGACAGGGTATGGCTACACCTTC,CASSPGTGYGYTF
TRBJ1-4,TRBV9,.,.,TGTGCCAGCAGCGCGGGGGGGAGTAGTACTGAAAAACTGTTTTTT,CASSAGGSSTEKLFF
TRBJ1-5,TRBV4-1,.,TRBD1,TGCGCCAGCAGCCAAGAACGGGGTAAGGGGGCTCGTCAGCCCCAGCATTTT,CASSQERGKGARQPQHF
TRBJ2-2,TRBV9,.,.,TGTGCCAGCAGCGTTCACCAGACAGAGACGAACACCGGGGAGCTGTTTTTT,CASSVHQTETNTGELFF
TRBJ1-3,TRBV2,.,.,TGTGCCAGCAGTGAAGGCCGGACAGCGGTTTACACCATATATTTT,CASSEGRTAVYTIYF
TRBJ1-3,TRBV30,.,TRBD1,TGTGCCTGGAGCCAAGACAGGGGACCCTACTCTGGAAACACCATATATTTT,CAWSQDRGPYSGNTIYF
TRBJ1-3,TRBV18,.,.,TGTGCCAGCTCACCGGGGCCTGGAAACACCATATATTTT,CASSPGPGNTIYF
TRBJ2-2,TRBV28,.,.,TGTGCCAGCAGTCCCGTTCTAGGACGAGGGGGTAACGGGGAGCTGTTTTTT,CASSPVLGRGGNGELFF
TRBJ2-7,TRBV5-1,.,TRBD2,TGCGCCAGCAGCTCGGCACTAGCGGGGGCCTCCTACGAGCAGTACTTC,CASSSALAGASYEQYF
TRBJ2-5,TRBV5-1,.,TRBD1,TGCGCCAGCAGCTGGCAGGGGGCTGGGGGGGAGACCCAGTACTTC,CASSWQGAGGETQYF
TRBJ1-2,TRBV28,.,.,TGTGCCAGTGAGGAGACTAACTATGGCTACACCTTC,CASEETNYGYTF
TRBJ1-1,TRBV6-5,.,TRBD1,TGTGCCAGCAGTCGTTCGGGACAGAGAAACACTGAAGCTTTCTTT,CASSRSGQRNTEAFF
TRBJ2-7,TRBV15,.,.,TGTGCCACCACCGCTAGACAGGAAGGTTACGAGCAGTACTTC,CATTARQEGYEQYF
TRBJ1-3,TRBV2,.,.,TGTGCCAGCAGTGACGGGTTCTCTGGAAACACCATATATTTT,CASSDGFSGNTIYF
TRBJ2-1,TRBV19,.,.,TGTGCCAGTAGTATAGGACCTAGCTCCTACAATGAGCAGTTCTTC,CASSIGPSSYNEQFF
TRBJ1-2,TRBV19,.,TRBD1,TGTGCCAGTAGGCCGACAGGGGGGAACTATGGCTACACCTTC,CASRPTGGNYGYTF
TRBJ2-7,TRBV6-1,few,TRBD1,TGTGCCAGCAGTGAAGCGCTGGCAGGGGGCTACGAGCAGTACTTC,CASSEALAGGYEQYF
TRBJ1-1,TRBV7-9,.,.,TGTGCCAGCAGCCTTGACAGGACTGAAGCTTTCTTT,CASSLDRTEAFF
TRBJ2-5,TRBV7-3,.,.,TGTGCCAGCAGCTTAAAAGGGGATCGGGCAGGGGAGACCCAGTACTTC,CASSLKGDRAGETQYF
TRBJ1-1,TRBV25-1,.,.,TGTGCCAGCAGTGAATCGTCCGCGGGGGGCTCGAACACTGAAGCTTTCTTT,CASSESSAGGSNTEAFF
TRBJ1-6,TRBV11-2,.,.,TGTGCCAGCAGCTTAGGACAGAATAATTCACCCCTCCACTTT,CASSLGQNNSPLHF
TRBJ1-1,TRBV5-1,.,TRBD1,TGCGCCAGCACGCTATCCGGGACAGGGGTCACTGAAGCTTTCTTT,CASTLSGTGVTEAFF
TRBJ1-4,TRBV6-5,once,.,TGTGCCAGCAGTTACACCGGGGTCCGAAAGGAAAAACTGTTTTTT,CASSYTGVRKEKLFF
TRBJ2-7,TRBV9,.,.,TGTGCCAGCAGCGTAGATGCGGAACCCTACGAGCAGTACTTC,CASSVDAEPYEQYF
TRBJ1-3,TRBV30,.,.,TGTGCCTGGAGTGTACCAGCAGGGTCTGGAAACACCATATATTTT,CAWSVPAGSGNTIYF
TRBJ1-2,TRBV11-3,.,.,TGTGCCAGCAGCTTCGGGTGGCTTGCGGGCTACACCTTC,CASSFGWLAGYTF